This TCR beta chain was sequenced for a study of blood T cells in healthy people across ages. The use of a sample-barcoded 5' primer and a J-beta primer mix characterized a second PCR of about 7 to 12 cycles. One entry per CDR3 protein results from TCRdb running MiXCR on the 5' RACE reads. The table includes about a million distinct CDR3 sequences, just over 50% detected once. The CDR3 sequence is 15 residues long. Trimming shortened V by 5 bases and J by 8 bases, and 20 bases separated the two germline ends. Per germline, CDR1 SEHNR and CDR2 FQNEAQ (reference sequence). This sequence was found in a woman aged 60-75 years in good health. Sequenced input: blood. The chain links TRBV7-9 to TRBJ2-3; tentative D call: TRBD2 (6 bases). This CDR3 reads CASSPEGSGTGTQYF. For the CDR3, the DNA is TGTGCCAGCAGCCCGGAGGGGAGCGGAACCGGTACGCAGTATTTT.